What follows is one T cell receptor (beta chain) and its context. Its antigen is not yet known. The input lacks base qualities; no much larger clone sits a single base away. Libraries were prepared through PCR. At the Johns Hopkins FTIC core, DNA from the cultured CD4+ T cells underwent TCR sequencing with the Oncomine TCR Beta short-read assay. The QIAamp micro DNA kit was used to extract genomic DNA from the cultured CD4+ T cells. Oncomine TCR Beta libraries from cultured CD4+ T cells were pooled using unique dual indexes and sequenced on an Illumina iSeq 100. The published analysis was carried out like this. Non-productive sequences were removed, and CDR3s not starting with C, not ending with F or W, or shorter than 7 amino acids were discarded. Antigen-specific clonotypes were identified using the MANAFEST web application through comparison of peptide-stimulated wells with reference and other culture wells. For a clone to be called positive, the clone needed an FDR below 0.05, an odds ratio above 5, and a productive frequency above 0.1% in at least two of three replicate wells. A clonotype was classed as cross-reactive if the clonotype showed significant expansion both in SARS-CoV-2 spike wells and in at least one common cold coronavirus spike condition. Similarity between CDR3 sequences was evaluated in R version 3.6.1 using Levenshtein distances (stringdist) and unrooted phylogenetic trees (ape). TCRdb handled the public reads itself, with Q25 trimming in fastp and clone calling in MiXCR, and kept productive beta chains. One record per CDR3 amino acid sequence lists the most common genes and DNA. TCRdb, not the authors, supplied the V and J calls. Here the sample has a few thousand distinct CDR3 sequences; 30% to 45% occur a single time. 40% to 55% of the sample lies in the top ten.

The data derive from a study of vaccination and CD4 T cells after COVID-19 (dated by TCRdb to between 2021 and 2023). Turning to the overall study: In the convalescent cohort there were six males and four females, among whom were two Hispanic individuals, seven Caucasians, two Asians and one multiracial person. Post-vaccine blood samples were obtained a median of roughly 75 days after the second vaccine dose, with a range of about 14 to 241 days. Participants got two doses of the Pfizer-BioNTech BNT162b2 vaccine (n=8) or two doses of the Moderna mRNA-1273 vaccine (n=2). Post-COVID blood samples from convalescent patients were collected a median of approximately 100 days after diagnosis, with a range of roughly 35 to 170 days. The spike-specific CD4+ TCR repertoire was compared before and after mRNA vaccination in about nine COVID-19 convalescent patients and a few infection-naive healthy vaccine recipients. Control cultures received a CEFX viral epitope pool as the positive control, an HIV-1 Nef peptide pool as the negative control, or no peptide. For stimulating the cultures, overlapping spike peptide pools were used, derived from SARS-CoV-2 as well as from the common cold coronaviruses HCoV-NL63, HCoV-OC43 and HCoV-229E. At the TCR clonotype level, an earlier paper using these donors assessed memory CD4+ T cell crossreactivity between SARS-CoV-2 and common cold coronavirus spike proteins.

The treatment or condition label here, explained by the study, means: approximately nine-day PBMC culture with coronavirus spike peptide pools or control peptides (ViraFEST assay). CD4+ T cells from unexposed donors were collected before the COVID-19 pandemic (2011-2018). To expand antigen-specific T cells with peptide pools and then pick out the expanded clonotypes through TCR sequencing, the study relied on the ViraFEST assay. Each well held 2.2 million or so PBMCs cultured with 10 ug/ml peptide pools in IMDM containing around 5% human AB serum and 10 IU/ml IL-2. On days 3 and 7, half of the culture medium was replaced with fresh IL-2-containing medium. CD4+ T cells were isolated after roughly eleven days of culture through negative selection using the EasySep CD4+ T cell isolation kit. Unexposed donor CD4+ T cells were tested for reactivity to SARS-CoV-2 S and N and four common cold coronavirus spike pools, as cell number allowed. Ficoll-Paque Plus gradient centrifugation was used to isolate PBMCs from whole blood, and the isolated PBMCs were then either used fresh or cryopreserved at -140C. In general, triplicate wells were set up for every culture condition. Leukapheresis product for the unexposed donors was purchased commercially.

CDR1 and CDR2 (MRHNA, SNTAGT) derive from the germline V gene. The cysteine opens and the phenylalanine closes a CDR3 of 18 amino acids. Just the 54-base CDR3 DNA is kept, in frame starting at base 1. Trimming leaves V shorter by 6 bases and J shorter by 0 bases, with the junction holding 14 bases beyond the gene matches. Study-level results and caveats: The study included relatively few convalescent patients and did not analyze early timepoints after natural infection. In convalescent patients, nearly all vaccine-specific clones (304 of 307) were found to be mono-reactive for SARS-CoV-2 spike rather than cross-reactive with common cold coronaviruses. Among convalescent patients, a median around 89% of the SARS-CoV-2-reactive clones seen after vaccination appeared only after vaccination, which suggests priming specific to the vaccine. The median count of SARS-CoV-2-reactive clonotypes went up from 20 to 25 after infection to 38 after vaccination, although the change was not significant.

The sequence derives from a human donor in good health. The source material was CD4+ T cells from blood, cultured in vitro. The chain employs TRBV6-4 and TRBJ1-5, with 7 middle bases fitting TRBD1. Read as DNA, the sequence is TGTGCCAGCAGCAAAGCCGGGACAGACGAGTATAGCAATCAGCCCCAGCATTTT. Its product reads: CASSKAGTDEYSNQPQHF.